The rows below give T cell receptor beta chains drawn from one sample of a study of blood T cell repertoires in COVID-19. Sequencing used immunoSEQ multiplex PCR; TCRdb keeps in-frame clones, though not all of them. The sample consists of 130,000 to 150,000 clones, approximately 87% of them appearing once. Sequenced input: peripheral blood. All receptors derive from a woman in her 50s with active or convalescent COVID-19. Each CDR3 is given with its conserved first and last residue. D genes are given only for firm matches. The listing skips clone size in some rows; elsewhere it reads once, few, many or a size class.

12 - - TRBJ2-7 TRBV3-1/TRBV3-2 CASSQAPGEQYF TGTGCCAGCAGCCAAGCGCCGGGGGAGCAGTACTTC
17 - TRBD2 TRBJ2-1 TRBV11-2 CASSLERSAGVSREQFF TGTGCCAGCAGCTTAGAAAGATCAGCGGGAGTGTCTCGTGAGCAGTTCTTC
15 - TRBD1 TRBJ2-7 TRBV6-5 CASRPQGVFSYEQYF TGTGCCAGCAGGCCACAGGGGGTCTTCTCCTACGAGCAGTACTTC
13 - TRBD2 TRBJ2-5 TRBV30 CAWSGLAAETQYF TGTGCCTGGAGTGGACTAGCAGCCGAGACCCAGTACTTC
13 few - TRBJ2-1 TRBV11-2 CASSLSLTVEQFF TGTGCCAGCAGCCTTTCGCTAACGGTTGAGCAGTTCTTC
14 - TRBD2 TRBJ2-7 TRBV5-1 CASSSSGRAYEQYF TGCGCCAGCAGCTCTAGCGGGAGGGCCTACGAGCAGTACTTC
18 - TRBD1 TRBJ2-6 TRBV23-1 CASSQSGTGGRGANVLTF TGCGCCAGCAGTCAGTCCGGGACAGGGGGCCGAGGGGCCAACGTCCTGACTTTC
16 - - TRBJ1-6 TRBV4-1 CASSLSTGLDNSPLHF TGCGCCAGCAGCCTGTCGACAGGACTGGATAATTCACCCCTCCACTTT
15 - TRBD2 TRBJ2-1 TRBV7-2 CASSSAGVPYNEQFF TGTGCCAGCAGCTCGGCGGGGGTACCCTACAATGAGCAGTTCTTC
16 - - TRBJ2-7 TRBV10-3 CAISERGDSQSYEQYF TGTGCCATCAGTGAGAGGGGGGACAGTCAATCCTACGAGCAGTACTTC
15 once TRBD1 TRBJ2-2 TRBV19 CASSPGQVSTGELFF TGTGCCAGTAGTCCGGGACAGGTCTCTACCGGGGAGCTGTTTTTT
15 - - TRBJ2-1 TRBV6-5 CASRGGGGRDNEQFF TGTGCCAGTAGGGGAGGGGGGGGGCGAGACAATGAGCAGTTCTTC
15 - - TRBJ1-3 TRBV15 CATSNDRGPGNTIYF TGTGCCACGTCCAACGACAGAGGCCCTGGAAACACCATATATTTT
12 - - TRBJ1-4 TRBV29-1 CSVEGSNEKLFF TGCAGCGTTGAAGGCAGTAATGAAAAACTGTTTTTT
14 - - TRBJ2-7 TRBV30 CAWSVGGSSYEQYF TGTGCCTGGAGTGTTGGTGGCAGCTCCTACGAGCAGTACTTC
15 - - TRBJ1-6 TRBV18 CASSPEGSYNSPLHF TGTGCCAGCTCACCAGAGGGTTCCTATAATTCACCCCTCCACTTT
16 - TRBD1 TRBJ2-1 TRBV5-1 CASSWGRQGIRNEQFF TGCGCCAGCAGCTGGGGAAGACAGGGAATTCGGAATGAGCAGTTCTTC
15 - TRBD1 TRBJ2-2 TRBV6-5 CASSRPGTGIGELFF TGTGCCAGCAGCCGACCCGGGACAGGGATCGGGGAGCTGTTTTTT
14 few - TRBJ1-2 TRBV2 CASRTARANYGYTF TGTGCCAGCAGGACAGCGCGAGCTAACTATGGCTACACCTTC
14 once - TRBJ1-2 TRBV28 CASSPPMPPGGYTF TGTGCCAGCAGTCCCCCCATGCCCCCAGGAGGCTACACCTTC
15 - TRBD2 TRBJ2-5 TRBV7-2 CASSLGQRDGETQYF TGTGCCAGCAGCTTAGGACAGCGGGACGGGGAGACCCAGTACTTC
17 once - TRBJ2-3 TRBV28 CASSLWSSRAGTDTQYF TGTGCCAGCAGTTTATGGTCGTCGCGGGCGGGCACAGATACGCAGTATTTT
14 - - TRBJ2-2 TRBV27 CASSLGGSGGELFF TGTGCCAGCAGTTTAGGGGGGTCGGGCGGGGAGCTGTTTTTT
15 - TRBD2 TRBJ2-5 TRBV6-2/TRBV6-3 CASSLAGAEVETQYF TGTGCCAGCAGCTTAGCGGGGGCCGAAGTGGAGACCCAGTACTTC
13 - TRBD1 TRBJ1-1 TRBV7-9 CASSFGTGGEAFF TGTGCCAGCAGCTTTGGCACAGGGGGTGAAGCTTTCTTT
13 - - TRBJ1-1 TRBV5-4 CASSSPVNTEAFF TGTGCCAGCAGCTCGCCGGTGAACACTGAAGCTTTCTTT
16 - TRBD1 TRBJ1-5 TRBV7-2 CASSLRQGNSNQPQHF TGTGCCAGCAGCCTTCGACAGGGTAATAGCAATCAGCCCCAGCATTTT
12 - - TRBJ1-5 TRBV28 CASKRGTKPQHF TGTGCCAGCAAGCGGGGGACTAAGCCCCAGCATTTT
15 - TRBD2 TRBJ2-7 TRBV7-6 CASSLGGSGGHEQYF TGTGCCAGCAGCTTGGGAGGTAGCGGGGGCCACGAGCAGTACTTC
15 once - TRBJ1-3 TRBV5-1 CASSPQGGPRNTIYF TGCGCCAGCAGCCCGCAAGGCGGGCCCCGAAACACCATATATTTT
15 once - TRBJ2-3 TRBV7-3 CASSLRQGLTDTQYF TGTGCCAGCAGCTTACGGCAGGGCCTCACAGATACGCAGTATTTT
14 once - TRBJ1-5 TRBV5-5 CASSFGQGNQPQHF TGTGCCAGCAGCTTCGGCCAGGGCAATCAGCCCCAGCATTTT